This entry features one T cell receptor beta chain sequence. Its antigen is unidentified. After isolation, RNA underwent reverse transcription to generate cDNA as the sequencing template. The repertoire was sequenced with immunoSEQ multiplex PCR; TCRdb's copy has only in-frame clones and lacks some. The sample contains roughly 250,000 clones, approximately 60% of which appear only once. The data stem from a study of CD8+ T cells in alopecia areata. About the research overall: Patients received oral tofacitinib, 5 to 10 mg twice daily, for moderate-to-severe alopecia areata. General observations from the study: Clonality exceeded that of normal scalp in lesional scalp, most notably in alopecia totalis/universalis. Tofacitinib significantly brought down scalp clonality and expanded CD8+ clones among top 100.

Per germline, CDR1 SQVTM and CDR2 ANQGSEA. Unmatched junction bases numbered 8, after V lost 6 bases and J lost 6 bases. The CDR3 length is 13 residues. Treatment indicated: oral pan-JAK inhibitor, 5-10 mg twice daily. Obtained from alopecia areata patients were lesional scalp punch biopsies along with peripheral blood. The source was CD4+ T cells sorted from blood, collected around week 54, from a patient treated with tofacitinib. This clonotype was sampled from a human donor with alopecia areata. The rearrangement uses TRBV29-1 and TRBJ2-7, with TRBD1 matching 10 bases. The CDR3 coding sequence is TGCAGCGTCACGGACAGGGGGGTCCGCGAGCAGTACTTC. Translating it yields CSVTDRGVREQYF.